This TCR beta chain stems from a study of Graves' ophthalmopathy and Graves' hyperthyroidism. Study outcomes and limitations: The study's model predicted ophthalmopathy progression at about 71% sensitivity and 72% to 85% specificity. Most thyroid-expanded clonotypes exceeding 0.001 frequency were also found in blood.

From RNA, the CDR3 regions of TCR beta chains were amplified and sequenced. HTBI primers served in a first-round RT-PCR, which a second-round multiplex PCR followed. TCRdb re-derived calls from the multiplex PCR reads in MiXCR, one entry per CDR3 protein. Counted here are approximately 540,000 distinct CDR3 sequences, about 40% occurring once; the ten biggest clones make up 3.5% to 4.5%. Points on this clonotype: Its target is unknown.

Participants with hyperthyroidism, aged 18 to 65, were newly diagnosed with under 2 months' duration. None of the included patients had other autoimmune diseases, uncontrolled infections, pregnancy or lactation, as these led to exclusion. The germline gives CDR1 SGHTA, CDR2 FQGTGA. This CDR3 has 14 amino acids. V dropped 0 bases and J dropped 7 bases, with 9 bases sitting between them. This sequence was found in an adult man with Graves' hyperthyroidism. The chain is built from TRBV7-3 and TRBJ2-2; D is undetermined. The sample was peripheral blood or thyroid tissue (not recorded which). In nucleotides, the CDR3 is TGTGCCAGCAGCTTAACGAACGATGACGGGGAGCTGTTTTTT. It codes for CASSLTNDDGELFF. Full variable domain (rest looked up from reference TRBV7-3 and TRBJ2-2): GAGVSQTPSNKVTEKGKYVELRCDPISGHTALYWYRQSLGQGPEFLIYFQGTGAADDSGLPNDRFFAVRPEGSVSTLKIQRTERGDSAVYLCASSLTNDDGELFFGEGSRLTVL.